The 29 T cell receptor beta chains presented below share a single source sample, sequenced in a study of blood T cell repertoires in COVID-19. Measured with immunoSEQ multiplex PCR; TCRdb has only the in-frame clones, and not every one. The sample records roughly 190,000 clones, about three quarters being singletons. Sequenced input: peripheral blood. The receptor source for this set is a woman aged 45-65 years with active or convalescent COVID-19.

This sequence joins TRBV2 and TRBJ2-7; TRBD2 aligns across 14 bases. Per germline, CDR1 SNHLY and CDR2 FYNNEI. Trimming at V came to 0 bases and at J to 1 base, leaving 8 bases not matched to a gene. The CDR3 totals 19 residues. For the CDR3, the DNA is TGTGCCAGCAGTGAAGCCCCCGGGACTAGCGGGAGAAATTCCTACGAGCAGTACTTC. It specifies CASSEAPGTSGRNSYEQYF. Full variable domain (rest looked up from reference TRBV2 and TRBJ2-7): EPEVTQTPSHQVTQMGQEVILRCVPISNHLYFYWYRQILGQKVEFLVSFYNNEISEKSEIFDDQFSVERPDGSNFTLKIRSTKLEDSAMYFCASSEAPGTSGRNSYEQYFGPGTRLTVT.

In this sample, this clone turned up a few times. J is TRBJ1-2 and V is TRBV7-3; 12 nucleotides line up with TRBD1. With 4 bases clipped from V and 4 bases from J, the junction kept 7 bases outside the gene matches. CDR1 is SGHTA, CDR2 FQGTGA, per germline. This CDR3 has 16 residues. CDR3 sequence: CASSWDRGRLAYGYTF. The DNA for the CDR3 is TGTGCCAGCAGCTGGGACAGGGGGCGCCTGGCCTATGGCTACACCTTC.

The sample holds one count of this clone. The V call is TRBV7-9, the J call TRBJ1-2, with TRBD1 identical over 7 bases. Per germline, CDR1 SEHNR and CDR2 FQNEAQ (reference sequence). This CDR3 is built from 13 residues. With 2 bases clipped from V and 8 bases from J, the junction kept 5 bases outside the gene matches. The CDR3 bases are TGTGCCAGCAGCTTAAGACAGGGCGGAGGCTACACCTTC. It translates to CASSLRQGGGYTF.

V and J are TRBV7-9 and TRBJ2-2, with a tentative D call TRBD2 (6 bases). The CDR3 totals 15 residues. Germline values: CDR1 SEHNR, CDR2 FQNEAQ (reference sequence). Trimming stripped 5 bases from V and 5 bases from J, with 15 bases between. The CDR3 coding sequence is TGTGCCAGCAGCCCCCGGAATAGCGGTACCGGGGAGCTGTTTTTT. It specifies CASSPRNSGTGELFF.

This clone was found once. V is TRBV7-8 and J is TRBJ1-6, with D possibly matching TRBD1 (6 bases). The CDR3 runs 15 residues. Trimming left V 2 bases short and J 5 bases short, with 10 bases between. Germline assignment: CDR1 SGHVS and CDR2 FQNEAQ. The CDR3 region is CASSLRTVDNSPLHF. The CDR3, as DNA: TGTGCCAGCAGCTTAAGGACAGTTGATAATTCACCCCTCCACTTT.

V and J are TRBV7-9 and TRBJ1-1, with 10 bases identical to TRBD1. Germline CDR1 is SEHNR and CDR2 is FQNEAQ (reference sequence). J gave up 6 bases and V 8 bases, and 9 bases lay outside the gene matches. This CDR3 is 14 amino acids long. CDR3 DNA sequence: TGTGCCAGCGCCAAAGACAGGGGGCTATCTGAAGCTTTCTTT. As protein: CASAKDRGLSEAFF. Based on the CDR3 plus reference TRBV7-9 and TRBJ1-1, the full variable domain is DTGVSQNPRHKITKRGQNVTFRCDPISEHNRLYWYRQTLGQGPEFLTYFQNEAQLEKSRLLSDRFSAERPKGSFSTLEIQRTEQGDSAMYLCASAKDRGLSEAFFGQGTRLTVV.

The V gene is TRBV28, the J gene TRBJ2-6; D is perhaps TRBD2 (6 bases). Germline V CDR1 and CDR2: MDHEN, SYDVKM. V was shortened by 5 bases and J by 0 bases, with 11 bases between the two germline ends. The CDR3 sequence is 16 residues long. CDR3 in amino acids: CASSPGLHSGANVLTF. Here the CDR3 DNA reads TGTGCCAGCAGTCCCGGACTACACTCTGGGGCCAACGTCCTGACTTTC. Supplemented by reference TRBV28 and TRBJ2-6, the full variable domain reads DVKVTQSSRYLVKRTGEKVFLECVQDMDHENMFWYRQDPGLGLRLIYFSYDVKMKEKGDIPEGYSVSREKKERFSLILESASTNQTSMYLCASSPGLHSGANVLTFGAGSRLTVL.

This chain links TRBV6-6 with TRBJ1-6; D may be TRBD1 (5 bases). The CDR3 runs to 16 residues. Germline assignment: CDR1 MNHNY and CDR2 SVGAGI (reference sequence). Deletions cut 0 bases from V and 3 bases from J, with 9 bases between. CDR3 in amino acids: CASSYSLQDYNSPLHF. CDR3 coding DNA: TGTGCCAGCAGTTACTCGTTACAGGACTATAATTCACCCCTCCACTTT.

The chain carries TRBV7-2 and TRBJ1-5; 7 nucleotides align to TRBD1. J gave up 6 bases and V 1 base, and 0 bases lay outside the gene matches. This CDR3 has 13 residues. Germline CDR1 SGHTA, CDR2 FQGNSA. The CDR3 is CASSLDRGQPQHF. CDR3 coding DNA: TGTGCCAGCAGCTTAGACAGGGGTCAGCCCCAGCATTTT.

Note on this clone: The same CDR3 is also encoded by other DNA sequences in this sample. The V call is TRBV7-2, the J call TRBJ2-7, with TRBD1 matching over 12 bases. The V segment lost 5 bases and the J segment 6 bases; nucleotides outside the gene matches: 5. CDR1 and CDR2 (germline): SGHTA, FQGNSA. The CDR3 spans 14 residues. The CDR3 nucleotides read TGTGCCAGCAGCCCGGGACAGGGGGCTCGCGAGCAGTACTTC. It is translated as CASSPGQGAREQYF.

The chain employs TRBV18 and TRBJ2-1, with D tentatively TRBD2 (6 bases). Germline V gene sequence: CDR1 KGHSH, CDR2 LQKENI. The CDR3 extends over 14 amino acids. With 6 bases removed from V and 5 bases from J, the gap between germline ends came to 14 bases. The CDR3 coding sequence is TGTGCCAGCTCCCGGGGTAGCGGCAACAATGAGCAGTTCTTC. Encoded protein: CASSRGSGNNEQFF.

This chain links TRBV6-2 or TRBV6-3 with TRBJ2-2, with TRBD2 identical over 11 bases. Germline V gene sequence: CDR1 MNHEY, CDR2 SVGEGT. V lost 6 bases, J lost 6 bases, and 12 bases stayed unmatched. The CDR3 has 17 residues. This CDR3 reads CASSSRVLAGAAGELFF. The CDR3 bases are TGTGCCAGCAGCTCCCGAGTACTAGCGGGAGCAGCCGGGGAGCTGTTTTTT.

The CDR3 coding sequence is TGTGCCAGCAGCCTTCAGGGTGTCGTAGAGACCCAGTACTTC. It is translated as CASSLQGVVETQYF. The V and J genes are TRBV28 and TRBJ2-5; D possibly corresponds to TRBD1 (5 bases). Germline V gene sequence: CDR1 MDHEN, CDR2 SYDVKM. V was cut by 6 bases and J by 4 bases, with 15 bases left in between. The CDR3 extends over 14 amino acids.

This clone turned up a few times. V gene TRBV28 combines with J gene TRBJ2-7, with TRBD2 identical over 8 bases. Germline V gene lookup returns CDR1 MDHEN and CDR2 SYDVKM. Trimming at V came to 5 bases and at J to 4 bases, leaving 16 bases not matched to a gene. The CDR3 contains 17 residues. CDR3 sequence (DNA): TGTGCCAGCAGTCTCCCAGGTTGGGGACTAGGAAGATACGAGCAGTACTTC. This encodes CASSLPGWGLGRYEQYF.

This chain connects TRBV9 to TRBJ1-2; no firm D call. The germline V gene has CDR1 SGDLS and CDR2 YYNGEE. The V gene lost 0 bases and the J gene lost 4 bases, with 13 bases spanning the gap. The CDR3 runs 15 residues. CDR3: CASSVEPDGSYGYTF. The CDR3 bases are TGTGCCAGCAGCGTAGAACCTGATGGTAGCTATGGCTACACCTTC.

This clone was seen a handful of times. This chain links TRBV28 with TRBJ1-5; D is possibly TRBD1 (5 bases). The CDR3 consists of 16 residues. Germline V gene sequence: CDR1 MDHEN, CDR2 SYDVKM. Between the trimmed V and J ends, which lost 5 bases and 0 bases, there was a span of 14 bases. Here the CDR3 DNA reads TGTGCCAGCAGTCACAGGTACCTCTATAGCAATCAGCCCCAGCATTTT. It translates to CASSHRYLYSNQPQHF.

This clone came up a few times. The rearrangement uses TRBV27 and TRBJ1-5; 8 bases are a match to TRBD1. Germline assignment: CDR1 MNHEY and CDR2 SMNVEV (reference sequence). V dropped 6 bases and J dropped 5; count of bases not matched to a gene: 6. This CDR3 is built from 14 residues. The CDR3 loop is CASRPTGGYQPQHF. In DNA form, the CDR3 reads TGTGCCAGCAGACCAACAGGGGGGTATCAGCCCCAGCATTTT.

V gene TRBV7-3 combines with J gene TRBJ1-1; D is ambiguous. The V end lost 6 bases, the J end lost 2 bases, and 13 bases lay between the germline ends. CDR3 length: 14 residues. CDR1 SGHTA and CDR2 FQGTGA come from the germline V gene. CDR3 region: CASSLGRGNTEAFF. CDR3 sequence (DNA): TGTGCCAGCAGTCTAGGGCGGGGAAACACTGAAGCTTTCTTT.

This rearrangement joins TRBV7-6 to TRBJ2-3, with a weak D call TRBD2 (7 bases). Trimming pared 5 bases from V and 2 bases from J, leaving 17 bases between. Germline-derived CDR1 and CDR2 are SGHVS and FNYEAQ. CDR3 size: 16 residues. Written as DNA, the CDR3 is TGTGCCAGCAGCCCCCCGAGGGGGGGTCTCACAGATACGCAGTATTTT. This translates into CASSPPRGGLTDTQYF.

CDR3 DNA sequence: TGTGCCAGCAGCGTGCTAGCGGGAGGCCCGGGAGAGACCCAGTACTTC. It specifies CASSVLAGGPGETQYF. The chain recombines TRBV7-9 with TRBJ2-5; 11 bases line up with TRBD2. Per the germline V gene, CDR1 is SEHNR and CDR2 is FQNEAQ (reference sequence). With 5 bases clipped from V and 4 bases from J, the junction kept 9 bases outside the gene matches. The CDR3 is made up of 16 amino acids.

V usage is TRBV30 and J usage is TRBJ1-1, with a tentative D call TRBD1 (5 bases). Germline CDR1 reads GTSNPN; CDR2 reads SVGIG (reference sequence). Trimming shortened V by 2 bases and J by 3 bases, and 10 bases separated the two germline ends. This CDR3 comprises 13 residues. DNA for the CDR3: TGTGCCTGGAGTCCAGGGTCCTACACTGAAGCTTTCTTT. It codes for CAWSPGSYTEAFF.

The chain carries TRBV30 and TRBJ1-3; perhaps TRBD1 as D (6 bases). Per germline, CDR1 GTSNPN and CDR2 SVGIG (reference sequence). CDR3 length: 17 amino acids. V was cut by 5 bases and J by 8 bases, with 28 bases left in between. Here the CDR3 reads CAWAYGGTGRGTYTIYF. CDR3 nucleotide sequence: TGTGCCTGGGCCTACGGAGGTACAGGGCGAGGGACGTACACCATATATTTT.

V gene TRBV12-2 combines with J gene TRBJ2-2; the DNA was not used to check the table's D call, TRBD2. TRBV12-2 is designated a pseudogene. The CDR3 has 17 amino acids. The CDR3 DNA sequence: TGTGCAAGTCGCTTAGTAGGGCTAGCGGGGGGTTCCGGGGAGCTGTTTTTT. It is translated as CASRLVGLAGGSGELFF.

The CDR3 DNA is TGTGCCAGCAGCTTAGGCGGGACAGGTTATGGCTACACCTTC. Protein: CASSLGGTGYGYTF. The V and J genes are TRBV7-2 and TRBJ1-2; TRBD1 aligns across 8 bases. J lost 5 bases, V lost 1 base, and 3 bases had no gene match. The CDR3 loop spans 14 amino acids. Germline loops: CDR1 SGHTA, CDR2 FQGNSA. Complete variable domain (other parts from reference TRBV7-2 and TRBJ1-2): GAGVSQSPSNKVTEKGKDVELRCDPISGHTALYWYRQSLGQGLEFLIYFQGNSAPDKSGLPSDRFSAERTGGSVSTLTIQRTQQEDSAVYLCASSLGGTGYGYTFGSGTRLTVV.

This rearrangement joins TRBV7-2 to TRBJ1-2; 7 bases are shared with TRBD1. Germline values: CDR1 SGHTA, CDR2 FQGNSA. J lost 7 bases, V lost 0 bases, and 11 bases had no gene match. The CDR3 runs 16 residues. Written as DNA, the CDR3 is TGTGCCAGCAGCTTAGCATCACAGGGGTTAAGTGGTGGCTACACCTTC. Translating it yields CASSLASQGLSGGYTF.

The rearrangement links TRBV19 to TRBJ2-7; 8 nucleotides align to TRBD2. The CDR3 runs to 14 residues. CDR1 LNHDA and CDR2 SQIVND come from the germline V gene (reference sequence). The V and J ends lost 4 bases and 2 bases, in that order; junction bases with no gene match: 4. Here the CDR3 DNA reads TGTGCCAGTAGTAGAGCGGGGGATACCTACGAGCAGTACTTC. Translated, it gives CASSRAGDTYEQYF.

This clone has a count of ten or more. The chain combines TRBV4-3 with TRBJ1-2, with unresolved D. Trimming removed 0 bases at V and 8 bases at J, with 10 bases between. The CDR3 covers 13 residues. CDR1 is LGHNA, CDR2 YSLEER, per germline. CDR3 nucleotides: TGCGCCAGCAGCCAAGACCCGCGGAAAGGCTACACCTTC. This translates into CASSQDPRKGYTF.

The chain joins TRBV7-9 to TRBJ1-4, with 7 bases fitting TRBD1. Trimming took 4 bases from V and 4 from J; bases not matched to a gene: 3. Germline V gene lookup returns CDR1 SEHNR and CDR2 FQNEAQ (reference sequence). This CDR3 has 14 residues. For the CDR3, the DNA is TGTGCCAGCAGCTGGAGACAGGGTAATGAAAAACTGTTTTTT. It translates to CASSWRQGNEKLFF.

This clone was detected many times. The gene calls are TRBV21-1 and TRBJ1-1; the table gives TRBD1 as D, unverified against the DNA. TRBV21-1 corresponds to a pseudogene. This CDR3 region has 18 residues. CDR3 amino acids: CASSKVDRGQGMNTEAFF. The CDR3 DNA is TGTGCCAGCAGCAAAGTAGACAGGGGGCAAGGGATGAACACTGAAGCTTTCTTT.